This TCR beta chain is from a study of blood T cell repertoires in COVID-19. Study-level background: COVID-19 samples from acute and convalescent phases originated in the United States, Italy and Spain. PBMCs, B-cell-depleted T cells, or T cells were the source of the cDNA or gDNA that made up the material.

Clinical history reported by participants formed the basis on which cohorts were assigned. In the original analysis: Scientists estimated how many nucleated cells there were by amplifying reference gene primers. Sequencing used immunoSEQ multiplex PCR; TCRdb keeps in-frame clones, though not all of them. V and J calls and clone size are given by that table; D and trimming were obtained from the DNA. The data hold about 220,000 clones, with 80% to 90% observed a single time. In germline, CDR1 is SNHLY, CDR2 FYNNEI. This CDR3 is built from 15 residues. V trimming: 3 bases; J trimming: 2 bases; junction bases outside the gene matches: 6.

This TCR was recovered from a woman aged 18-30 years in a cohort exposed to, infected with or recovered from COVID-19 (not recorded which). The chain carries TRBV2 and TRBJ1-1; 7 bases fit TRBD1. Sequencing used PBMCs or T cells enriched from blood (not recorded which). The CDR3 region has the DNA TGTGCCAGCAGTGAGGGGACAGACCTAAACACTGAAGCTTTCTTT. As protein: CASSEGTDLNTEAFF.